This paragraph reports one T cell receptor beta chain. This record comes from a study of blood T cell repertoires in COVID-19. About the study: Samples taken during acute and convalescent COVID-19 were collected in the United States, Italy and Spain. Nucleic acid was either cDNA or gDNA, and it came from T cells, B-cell-depleted T cells, or PBMCs.

In the authors' workflow: Amplification of reference gene primers provided the estimated nucleated cell counts. The method was immunoSEQ multiplex PCR; TCRdb's version includes in-frame clones alone and lacks a portion of them. The D gene and trimming were derived from the DNA, and the V and J assignments and clone size from that table. The table lists roughly 350,000 clones, around 85% of them singletons, with 3.5% to 4% in the top ten. The germline V and J ends were trimmed by 5 bases and 3 bases, with 11 bases remaining between them. Germline V lookup: CDR1 MDHEN, CDR2 SYDVKM. This CDR3 is 13 amino acids long.

The V and J genes are TRBV28 and TRBJ2-7; D is perhaps TRBD2 (5 bases). Sequencing used peripheral blood. This clonotype was sampled from a woman between 18 and 30 years old with acute or convalescent COVID-19. The CDR3 here is CASSIDGDYEQYF. In DNA form, the CDR3 reads TGTGCCAGCAGTATCGACGGGGACTACGAGCAGTACTTC.